The present T cell receptor beta chain was sequenced within a study of cytomegalovirus exposure and HLA in healthy donors. Study-level points and caveats: Apart from CMV serostatus, no immune exposure information was available. From TCR beta sequences, most subjects' HLA-A and HLA-B alleles were reportedly predicted accurately. The listing of roughly 160 TCR beta chains classed them as cytomegalovirus-associated. Later analysis demonstrated an association between a missense DCLRE1C variant and TCR beta V- and J-gene trimming.

The germline V and J ends were trimmed by 5 bases and 1 base, with 12 bases remaining between them. Germline values: CDR1 SGHAT, CDR2 FQNNGV. The CDR3 extends over 15 amino acids. This clone was found once. Its antigen is as yet unknown. Amplification used 60 Vbeta primers and 13 Jbeta primers. Sequenced by immunoSEQ multiplex PCR; TCRdb stores in-frame clones only, minus some. The sample includes about 200,000 clones, about four fifths of them seen just once. Material for sequencing was PBMCs. The genes are TRBV11-2 and TRBJ1-3; a possible D gene is TRBD1 (5 bases). This sequence originates from a man younger than 45 in good health and CMV-seronegative. This CDR3 reads CASSQTTGSGNTIYF. The CDR3 DNA reads TGTGCCAGCAGCCAAACCACAGGTTCTGGAAACACCATATATTTT.